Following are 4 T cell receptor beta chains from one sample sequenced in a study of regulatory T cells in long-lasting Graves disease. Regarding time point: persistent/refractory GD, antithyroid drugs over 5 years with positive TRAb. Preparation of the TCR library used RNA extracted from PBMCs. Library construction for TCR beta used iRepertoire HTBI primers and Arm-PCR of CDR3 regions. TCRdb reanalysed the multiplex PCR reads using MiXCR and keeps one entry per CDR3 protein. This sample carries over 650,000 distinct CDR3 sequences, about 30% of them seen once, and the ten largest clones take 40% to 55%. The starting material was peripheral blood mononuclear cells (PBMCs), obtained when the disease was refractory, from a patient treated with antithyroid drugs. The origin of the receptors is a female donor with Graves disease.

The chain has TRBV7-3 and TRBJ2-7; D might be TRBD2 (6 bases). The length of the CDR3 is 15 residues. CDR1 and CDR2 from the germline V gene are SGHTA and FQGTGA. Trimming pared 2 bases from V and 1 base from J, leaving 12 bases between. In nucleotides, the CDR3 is TGTGCCAGCAGCTTAGAAGCGGGCACATCCTACGAGCAGTACTTC. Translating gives CASSLEAGTSYEQYF.

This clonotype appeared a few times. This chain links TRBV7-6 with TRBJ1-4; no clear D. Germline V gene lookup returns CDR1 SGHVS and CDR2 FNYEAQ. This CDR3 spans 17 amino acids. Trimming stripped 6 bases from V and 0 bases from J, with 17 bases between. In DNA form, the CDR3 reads TGTGCCAGCAGTTCCCCCAGTCCAGATTCAACTAATGAAAAACTGTTTTTT. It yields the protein CASSSPSPDSTNEKLFF.

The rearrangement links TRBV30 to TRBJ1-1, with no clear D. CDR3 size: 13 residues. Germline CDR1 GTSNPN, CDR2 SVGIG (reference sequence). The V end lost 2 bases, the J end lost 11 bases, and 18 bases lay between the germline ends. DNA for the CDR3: TGTGCCTGGAGTAGGGTCCCACAGCTGGATGCTTTCTTT. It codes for CAWSRVPQLDAFF.

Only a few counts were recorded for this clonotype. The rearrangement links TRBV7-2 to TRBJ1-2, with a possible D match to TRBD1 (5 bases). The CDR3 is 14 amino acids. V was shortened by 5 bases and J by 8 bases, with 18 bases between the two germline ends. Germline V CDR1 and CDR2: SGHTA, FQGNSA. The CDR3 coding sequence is TGTGCCAGCAGCCCAGGCGGGACTCCGGCGGGCTACACCTTC. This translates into CASSPGGTPAGYTF.